This T cell receptor beta chain is drawn from a study of CD8+CD57+ T cells in acquired aplastic anemia (dated by TCRdb to 2017 to 2018). For context, the study as a whole: DNA extracted from sorted CD4+ and CD8+ cells had a mean of approximately 3.3 ug, with a range of roughly 0.2 to 27.4 ug. CD8+CD57+ expansion was defined as frequency above the mean frequency observed in healthy subjects. Overall study results and their limits: Fewer than 35 CD8+ CDR3 sequences were found to be shared between patients and controls, but these sequences appeared to be highly expressed in patients and within the immunodominant clones of the patients. CD8+ Simpson's diversity did not differ significantly between patients and healthy controls (P=0.060).

The CDR3 measures 17 amino acids from cysteine to phenylalanine. Only the CDR3 DNA stays, 51 bases, in frame from base 1. CDR1 and CDR2 (SGHTA, FQGNSA) derive from the germline V gene. The patients picked for sequencing were ones in whom flow cytometry had shown an expansion of CD8+CD57+ cells. Every patient had a diagnosis of severe acquired aplastic anemia based on International Study of Aplastic Anemia and Agranulocytosis and Camitta criteria. No patient had received any therapy when blood was sampled. In this study, sorted CD4+ and CD8+ T cells from the blood of healthy subjects and of severe aplastic anemia patients had their TCR repertoires deep-sequenced. In the USA, patient enrollment took place under clinicaltrials.gov protocols 00001620, 01623167, 00001397, 00071045, 00081523 and 00961064. Ficoll-Paque density gradient centrifugation was used to isolate peripheral blood mononuclear cells. Before DNA extraction, CD4+ and CD8+ T cells were sorted with FACS or magnetic beads.

Profiling of TCR beta VDJ combinations and CDR3 sequences used genomic DNA as the template. TCR repertoire sequencing was run on an Illumina HiSeq 2000. In the original analysis: TRBV/TRBJ rearrangement plots, CDR3 size and DJ length profiles, and Simpson's diversity index were used to evaluate the repertoires. The immunodominant clone was defined as the most abundant DNA sequence in deep sequencing data. CDR3 amino acid sequences were checked for sharing across subjects and were also compared against the VDJdb database and published repertoires. The raw public reads went through TCRdb reprocessing: fastp at Q25, MiXCR clone calling, in-frame beta chains kept. One record per CDR3 amino acid sequence lists the most common genes and DNA. TCRdb assigned the V and J calls; the authors' analysis was not used. The sample has 450,000 to 550,000 distinct CDR3 sequences on record, more than 25% of them singletons. The ten largest make up less than 1% of the sample.

About this clonotype itself: Its antigen is not yet known. One end of the junction fails to match germline, which may point to a read error.

The rearrangement combines TRBV7-2 with TRBJ1-1; TRBD1 fits 9 bases in the junction. The specimen was sorted CD4+, CD8+, or CD8+CD57+ T cells (not recorded which) from PBMCs. This clonotype was sampled from a human donor with aplastic anemia. The base sequence is TGCGCCAGCAGACTCTTCTCCGGGACAGGGAGGAACACTGAAGCTTTCTTT. It encodes CASRLFSGTGRNTEAFF.